The T cell receptor (beta chain) under discussion was sequenced for a study of T cells in Graves' hyperthyroidism and ophthalmopathy. Study-wide context: Blood from the periphery was taken at initial diagnosis, before any treatment.

Researchers took RNA transcripts and amplified the TCR beta CDR3 regions from them. First-round RT-PCR targeting the TCR CDR3 was performed with the HTBI primer set. Using its own MiXCR run on the multiplex PCR reads, TCRdb lists one record per CDR3 protein. The data contain a few hundred thousand distinct CDR3 sequences, roughly 14% of them singletons. This clonotype was detected many times. The CDR3 sequence is 16 residues long. CDR1 DFQATT and CDR2 SNEGSKA come from the germline V gene (reference sequence). V was cut by 0 bases and J by 3 bases, with 18 bases left in between. Patients aged 18 to 65 had newly diagnosed hyperthyroidism lasting under 2 months. On the basis of clinical symptoms, serum thyroxine and TRAb, thyroid ultrasound and orbital computed tomography, diagnoses were made. PBMCs stemmed from approximately 10 ml fresh peripheral blood.

The sample consisted of blood. The origin of this receptor is a woman aged 40 to 55 with Graves' hyperthyroidism that later progressed to Graves' ophthalmopathy. The rearrangement joins TRBV20-1 to TRBJ2-7, with D tentatively TRBD2 (6 bases). CDR3 protein: CSARDVGSGTFYEQYF. The CDR3 region has the DNA TGCAGTGCTAGAGACGTGGGGTCGGGGACTTTCTACGAGCAGTACTTC.